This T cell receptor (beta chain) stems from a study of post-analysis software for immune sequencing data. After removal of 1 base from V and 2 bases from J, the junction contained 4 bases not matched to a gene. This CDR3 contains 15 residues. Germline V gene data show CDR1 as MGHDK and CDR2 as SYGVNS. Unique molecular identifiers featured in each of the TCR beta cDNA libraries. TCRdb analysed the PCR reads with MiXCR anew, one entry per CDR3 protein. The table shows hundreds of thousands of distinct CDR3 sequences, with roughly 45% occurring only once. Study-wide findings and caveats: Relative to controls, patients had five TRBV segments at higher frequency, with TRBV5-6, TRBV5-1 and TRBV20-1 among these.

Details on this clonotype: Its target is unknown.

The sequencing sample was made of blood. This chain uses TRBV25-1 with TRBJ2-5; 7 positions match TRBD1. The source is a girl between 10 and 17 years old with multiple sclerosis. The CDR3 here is CASSEWGQNQETQYF. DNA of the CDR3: TGTGCCAGCAGTGAATGGGGACAGAATCAAGAGACCCAGTACTTC. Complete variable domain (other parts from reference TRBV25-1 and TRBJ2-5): EADIYQTPRYLVIGTGKKITLECSQTMGHDKMYWYQQDPGMELHLIHYSYGVNSTEKGDLSSESTVSRIRTEHFPLTLESARPSHTSQYLCASSEWGQNQETQYFGPGTRLLVL.